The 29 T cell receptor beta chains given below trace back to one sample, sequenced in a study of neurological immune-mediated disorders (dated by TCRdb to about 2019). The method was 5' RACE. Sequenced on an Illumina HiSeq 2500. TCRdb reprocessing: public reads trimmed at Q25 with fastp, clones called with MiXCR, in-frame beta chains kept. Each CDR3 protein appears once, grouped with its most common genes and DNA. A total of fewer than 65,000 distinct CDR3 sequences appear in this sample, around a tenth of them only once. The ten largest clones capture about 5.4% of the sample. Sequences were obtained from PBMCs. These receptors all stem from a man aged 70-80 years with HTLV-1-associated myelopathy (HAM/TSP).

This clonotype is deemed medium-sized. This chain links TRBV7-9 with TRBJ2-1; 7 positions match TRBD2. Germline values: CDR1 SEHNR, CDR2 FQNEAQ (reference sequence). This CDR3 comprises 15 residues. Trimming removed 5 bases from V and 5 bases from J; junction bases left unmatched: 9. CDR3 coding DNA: TGTGCCAGCAGCCCCGGCGGGGGTCTCCACAATGAGCAGTTCTTC. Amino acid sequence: CASSPGGGLHNEQFF. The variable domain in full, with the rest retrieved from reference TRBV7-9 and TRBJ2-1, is DTGVSQNPRHKITKRGQNVTFRCDPISEHNRLYWYRQTLGQGPEFLTYFQNEAQLEKSRLLSDRFSAERPKGSFSTLEIQRTEQGDSAMYLCASSPGGGLHNEQFFGPGTRLTVL.

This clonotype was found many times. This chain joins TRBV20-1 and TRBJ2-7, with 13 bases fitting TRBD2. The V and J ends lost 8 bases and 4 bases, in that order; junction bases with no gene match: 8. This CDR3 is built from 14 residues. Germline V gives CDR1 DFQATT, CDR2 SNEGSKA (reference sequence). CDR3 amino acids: CSPAQTSGRYEQYF. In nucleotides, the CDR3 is TGCAGTCCCGCCCAGACTAGCGGGAGGTACGAGCAGTACTTC.

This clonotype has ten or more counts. CDR3 bases: TGCGCCAGCAGCGCCGCGCTGACGAACACCGGGGAGCTGTTTTTT. This gives the protein CASSAALTNTGELFF. The J gene is TRBJ2-2, the V gene TRBV5-1, with D unclear. From germline, CDR1 is SGHRS and CDR2 YFSETQ. The CDR3 has 15 residues. V was clipped by 4 bases and J by 0 bases, with 10 bases between them. The complete variable domain, with remaining parts taken from reference TRBV5-1 and TRBJ2-2, reads KAGVTQTPRYLIKTRGQQVTLSCSPISGHRSVSWYQQTPGQGLQFLFEYFSETQRNKGNFPGRFSGRQFSNSRSEMNVSTLELGDSALYLCASSAALTNTGELFFGEGSRLTVL.

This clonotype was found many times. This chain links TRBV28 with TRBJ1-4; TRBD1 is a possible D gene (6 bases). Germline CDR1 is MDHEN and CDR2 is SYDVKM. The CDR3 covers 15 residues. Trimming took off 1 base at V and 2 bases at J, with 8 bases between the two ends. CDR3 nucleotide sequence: TGTGCCAGCAGTTTATCGGGGGCGACTAATGAAAAACTGTTTTTT. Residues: CASSLSGATNEKLFF.

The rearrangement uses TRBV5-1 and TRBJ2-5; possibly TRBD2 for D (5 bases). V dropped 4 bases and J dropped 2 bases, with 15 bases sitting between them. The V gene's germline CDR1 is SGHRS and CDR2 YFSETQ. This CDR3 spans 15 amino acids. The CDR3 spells CASSPGWDGQETQYF. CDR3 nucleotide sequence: TGCGCCAGCAGCCCGGGATGGGATGGACAAGAGACCCAGTACTTC.

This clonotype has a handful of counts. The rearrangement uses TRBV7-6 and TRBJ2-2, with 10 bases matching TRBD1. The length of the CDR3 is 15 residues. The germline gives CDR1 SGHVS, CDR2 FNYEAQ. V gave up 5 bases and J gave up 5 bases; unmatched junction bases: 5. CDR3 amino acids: CASSRQGARTGELFF. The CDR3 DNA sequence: TGTGCCAGCAGCAGACAGGGGGCTAGGACCGGGGAGCTGTTTTTT.

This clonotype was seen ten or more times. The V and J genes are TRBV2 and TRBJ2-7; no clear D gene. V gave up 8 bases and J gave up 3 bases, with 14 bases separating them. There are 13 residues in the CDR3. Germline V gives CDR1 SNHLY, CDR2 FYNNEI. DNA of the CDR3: TGTGCCAGCGCCCTCGGCCTAGACTACGAGCAGTACTTC. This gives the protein CASALGLDYEQYF. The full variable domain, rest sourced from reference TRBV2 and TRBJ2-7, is EPEVTQTPSHQVTQMGQEVILRCVPISNHLYFYWYRQILGQKVEFLVSFYNNEISEKSEIFDDQFSVERPDGSNFTLKIRSTKLEDSAMYFCASALGLDYEQYFGPGTRLTVT.

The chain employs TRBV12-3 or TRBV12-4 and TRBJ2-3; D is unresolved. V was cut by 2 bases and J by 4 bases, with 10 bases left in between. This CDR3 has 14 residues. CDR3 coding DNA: TGTGCCAGCAGTTTATTGGCCGGATCAGATACGCAGTATTTT. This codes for CASSLLAGSDTQYF.

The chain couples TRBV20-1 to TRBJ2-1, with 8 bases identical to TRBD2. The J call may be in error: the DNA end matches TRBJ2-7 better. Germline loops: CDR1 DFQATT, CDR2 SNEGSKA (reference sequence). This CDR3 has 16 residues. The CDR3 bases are TGCAGTGCTAGCGGGGGGGCAGATTCCCACCCCTACGAGCAGTACTTC. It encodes CSASGGADSHPYEQYF.

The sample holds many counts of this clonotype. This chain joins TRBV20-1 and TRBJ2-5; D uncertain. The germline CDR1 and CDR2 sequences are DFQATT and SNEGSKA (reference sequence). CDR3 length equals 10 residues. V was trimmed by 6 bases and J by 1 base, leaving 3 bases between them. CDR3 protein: CSAFQETQYF. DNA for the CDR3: TGCAGTGCCTTCCAAGAGACCCAGTACTTC.

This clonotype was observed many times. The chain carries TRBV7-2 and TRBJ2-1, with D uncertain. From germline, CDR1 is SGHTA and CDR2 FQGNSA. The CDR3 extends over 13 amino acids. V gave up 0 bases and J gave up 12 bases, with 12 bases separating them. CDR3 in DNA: TGTGCCAGCAGCTTAGCCAATAGGGCAGTGCAGTTCTTC. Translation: CASSLANRAVQFF.

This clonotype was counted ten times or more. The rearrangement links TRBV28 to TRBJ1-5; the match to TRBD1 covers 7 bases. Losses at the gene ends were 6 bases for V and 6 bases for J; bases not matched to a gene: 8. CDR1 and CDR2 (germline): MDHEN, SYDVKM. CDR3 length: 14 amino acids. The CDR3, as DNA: TGTGCCAGCAGGCCGACAGGGACTTCTCAGCCCCAGCATTTT. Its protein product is CASRPTGTSQPQHF.

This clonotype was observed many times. The CDR3 here is CASSPRGDRLGETQYF. The CDR3 DNA reads as TGTGCCAGCAGCCCTCGCGGCGACAGGCTGGGGGAGACCCAGTACTTC. The chain uses TRBV9 and TRBJ2-5; possible D gene TRBD1, 6 bases. The V and J ends lost 4 bases and 5 bases respectively, with 21 bases between them. Germline lookup yields CDR1 SGDLS and CDR2 YYNGEE. This CDR3 has 16 amino acids.

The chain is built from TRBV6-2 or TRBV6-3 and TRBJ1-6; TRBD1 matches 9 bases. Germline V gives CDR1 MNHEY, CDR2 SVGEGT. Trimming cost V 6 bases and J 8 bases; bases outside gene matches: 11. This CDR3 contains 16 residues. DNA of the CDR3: TGTGCCAGCAGCCCATACAGGGGGCAAGAGGATTCACCCCTCCACTTT. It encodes CASSPYRGQEDSPLHF.

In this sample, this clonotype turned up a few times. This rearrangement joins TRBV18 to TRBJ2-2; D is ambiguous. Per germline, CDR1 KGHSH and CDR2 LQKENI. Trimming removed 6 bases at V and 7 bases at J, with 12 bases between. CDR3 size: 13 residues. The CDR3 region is CASSGSARGELFF. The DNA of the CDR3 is TGTGCCAGCTCCGGATCAGCGCGCGGGGAGCTGTTTTTT. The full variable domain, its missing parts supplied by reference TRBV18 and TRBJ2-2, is NAGVMQNPRHLVRRRGQEARLRCSPMKGHSHVYWYRQLPEEGLKFMVYLQKENIIDESGMPKERFSAEFPKEGPSILRIQQVVRGDSAAYFCASSGSARGELFFGEGSRLTVL.

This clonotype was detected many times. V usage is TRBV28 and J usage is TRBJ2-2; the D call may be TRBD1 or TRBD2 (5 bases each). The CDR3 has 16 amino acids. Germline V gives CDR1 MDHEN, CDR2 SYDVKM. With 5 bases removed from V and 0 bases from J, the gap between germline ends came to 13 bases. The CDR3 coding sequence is TGTGCCAGCAGTGGATGGGACCTATCGAACACCGGGGAGCTGTTTTTT. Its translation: CASSGWDLSNTGELFF.

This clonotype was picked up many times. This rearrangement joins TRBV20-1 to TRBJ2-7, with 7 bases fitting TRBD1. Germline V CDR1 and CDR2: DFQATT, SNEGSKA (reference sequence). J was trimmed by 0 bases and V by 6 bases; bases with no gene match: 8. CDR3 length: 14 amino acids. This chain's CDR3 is CSALRQGSSYEQYF. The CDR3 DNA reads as TGCAGTGCACTGAGACAGGGTAGCTCCTACGAGCAGTACTTC.

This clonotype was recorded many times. The CDR3 loop is CASSSPGYNTGELFF. The CDR3 region has the DNA TGTGCCAGCAGTTCACCGGGGTACAACACCGGGGAGCTGTTTTTT. The chain uses TRBV27 and TRBJ2-2; TRBD2 might be the D (5 bases). Germline CDR1 is MNHEY and CDR2 is SMNVEV (reference sequence). Trimming removed 4 bases at V and 2 bases at J, with 11 bases between. The CDR3 contains 15 residues.

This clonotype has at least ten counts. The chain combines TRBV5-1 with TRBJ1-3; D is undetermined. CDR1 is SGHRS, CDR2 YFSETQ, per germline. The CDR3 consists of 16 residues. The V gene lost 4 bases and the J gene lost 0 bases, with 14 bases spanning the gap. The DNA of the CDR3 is TGCGCCAGCAGCCTATCCCTGGACCCCTCTGGAAACACCATATATTTT. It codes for CASSLSLDPSGNTIYF.

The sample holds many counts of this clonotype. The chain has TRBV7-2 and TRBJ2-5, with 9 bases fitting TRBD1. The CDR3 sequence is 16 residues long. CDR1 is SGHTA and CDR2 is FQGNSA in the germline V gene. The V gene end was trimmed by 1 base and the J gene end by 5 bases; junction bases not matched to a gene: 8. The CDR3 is CASSLVRTGEGETQYF. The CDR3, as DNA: TGTGCCAGCAGCTTAGTAAGGACAGGGGAGGGGGAGACCCAGTACTTC.

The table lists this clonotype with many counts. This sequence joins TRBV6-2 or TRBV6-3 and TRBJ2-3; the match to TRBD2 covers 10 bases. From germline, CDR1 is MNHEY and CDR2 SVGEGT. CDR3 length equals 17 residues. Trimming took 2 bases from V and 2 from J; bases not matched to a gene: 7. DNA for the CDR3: TGTGCCAGCAGTTACCCCGCAGGGACTAGCGCCACAGATACGCAGTATTTT. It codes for CASSYPAGTSATDTQYF.

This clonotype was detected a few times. The CDR3 region is CASSWLAGEYNEQFF. The CDR3 DNA reads TGCGCCAGCAGCTGGTTAGCGGGAGAGTACAATGAGCAGTTCTTC. V gene TRBV5-1 combines with J gene TRBJ2-1; 9 nucleotides agree with TRBD2. In germline, CDR1 is SGHRS, CDR2 YFSETQ. The CDR3 sequence is 15 residues long. Trimming at V came to 3 bases and at J to 4 bases, leaving 5 bases not matched to a gene.

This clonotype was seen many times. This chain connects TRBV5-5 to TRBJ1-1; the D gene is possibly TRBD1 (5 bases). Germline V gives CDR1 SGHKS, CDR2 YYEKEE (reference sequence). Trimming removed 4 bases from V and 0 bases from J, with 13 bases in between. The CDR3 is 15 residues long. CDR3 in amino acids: CASSLAGDLNTEAFF. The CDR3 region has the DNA TGTGCCAGCAGCCTAGCGGGGGACCTGAACACTGAAGCTTTCTTT.

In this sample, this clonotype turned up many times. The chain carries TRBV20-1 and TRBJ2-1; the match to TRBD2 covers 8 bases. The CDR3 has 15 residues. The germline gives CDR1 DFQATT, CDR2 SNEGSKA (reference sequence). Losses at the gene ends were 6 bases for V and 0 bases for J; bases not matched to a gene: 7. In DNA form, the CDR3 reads TGCAGTGCCGTTAGCGGGGCGAGCTCCTACAATGAGCAGTTCTTC. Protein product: CSAVSGASSYNEQFF.

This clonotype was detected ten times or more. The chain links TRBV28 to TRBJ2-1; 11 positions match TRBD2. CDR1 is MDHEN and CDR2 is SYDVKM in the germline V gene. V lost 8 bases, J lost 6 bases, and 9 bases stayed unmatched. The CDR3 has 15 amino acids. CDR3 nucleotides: TGTGCCAGCTCGGTTCTAGCGGGAGGTTTCAATGAGCAGTTCTTC. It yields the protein CASSVLAGGFNEQFF.

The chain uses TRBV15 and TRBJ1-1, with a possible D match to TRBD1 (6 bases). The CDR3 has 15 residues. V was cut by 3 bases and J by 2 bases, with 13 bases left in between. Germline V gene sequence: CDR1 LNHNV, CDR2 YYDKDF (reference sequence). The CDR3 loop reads CATSRTRGANTEAFF. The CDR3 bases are TGTGCCACCAGCAGGACCCGGGGGGCTAACACTGAAGCTTTCTTT.

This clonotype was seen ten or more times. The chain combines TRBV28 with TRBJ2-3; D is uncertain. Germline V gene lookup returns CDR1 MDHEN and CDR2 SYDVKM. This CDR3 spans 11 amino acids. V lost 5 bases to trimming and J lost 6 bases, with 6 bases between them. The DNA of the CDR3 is TGTGCCAGCAGTAATTTTGATACGCAGTATTTT. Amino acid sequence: CASSNFDTQYF.

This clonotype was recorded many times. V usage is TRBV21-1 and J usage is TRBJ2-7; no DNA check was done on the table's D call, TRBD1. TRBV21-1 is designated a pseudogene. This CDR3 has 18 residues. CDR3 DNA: TGTGCCAGGAAGGCCCGGGACAAAAGCTTTCCCCCCACCTACGAGCAGTACTTC. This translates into CARKARDKSFPPTYEQYF.

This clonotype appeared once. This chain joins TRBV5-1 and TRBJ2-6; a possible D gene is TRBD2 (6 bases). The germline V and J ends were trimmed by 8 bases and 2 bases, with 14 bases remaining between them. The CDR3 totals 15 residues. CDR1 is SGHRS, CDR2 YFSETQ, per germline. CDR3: CARRDLSTGANVLTF. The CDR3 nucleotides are TGCGCCAGACGGGACTTATCTACTGGGGCCAACGTCCTGACTTTC.